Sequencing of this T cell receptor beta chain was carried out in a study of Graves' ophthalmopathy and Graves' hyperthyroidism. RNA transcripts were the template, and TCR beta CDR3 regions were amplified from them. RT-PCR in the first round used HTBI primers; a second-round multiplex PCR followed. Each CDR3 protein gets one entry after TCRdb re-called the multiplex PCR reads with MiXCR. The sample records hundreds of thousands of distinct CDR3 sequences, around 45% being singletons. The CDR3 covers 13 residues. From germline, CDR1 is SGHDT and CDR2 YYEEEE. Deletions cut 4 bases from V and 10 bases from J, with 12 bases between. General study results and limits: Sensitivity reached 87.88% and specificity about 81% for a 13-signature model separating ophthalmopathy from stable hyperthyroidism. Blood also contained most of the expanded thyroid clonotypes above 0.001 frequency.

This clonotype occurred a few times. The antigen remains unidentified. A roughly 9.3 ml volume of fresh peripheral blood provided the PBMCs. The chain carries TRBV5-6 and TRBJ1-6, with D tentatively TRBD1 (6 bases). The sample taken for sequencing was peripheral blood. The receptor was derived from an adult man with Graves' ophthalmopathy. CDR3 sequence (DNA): TGTGCCAGCAGCCCAAGGGGGGAATCACCCCTCCACTTT. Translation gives CASSPRGESPLHF.